The text below deals with one T cell receptor (beta chain). The CDR3 totals 17 residues. Deletions cut 1 base from V and 6 bases from J, with 18 bases between. Looked up from germline, CDR1 is SGHVS and CDR2 is FQNEAQ. The data derive from a study of T-cell reconstitution after alpha-beta-depleted transplantation in children. Unique molecular identifiers were used to barcode this TCRbeta library. TCRdb reprocessed the PCR reads via MiXCR and lists one record per CDR3 protein. The sample carries roughly 670,000 distinct CDR3 sequences, about an eighth recorded once. The sample consisted of PBMCs, taken before TCRalphabeta/CD19-depleted stem cell transplant. The rearrangement joins TRBV7-8 to TRBJ1-4, with a weak D call TRBD1 (6 bases). The TCR comes from a girl aged 2 to 9 with congenital amegakaryocytic thrombocytopenia, due to receive a stem cell transplant. The CDR3 nucleotides read TGTGCCAGCAGCTTAGGCGCTTCGGGGGCGGCGGATGAAAAACTGTTTTTT. It yields the protein CASSLGASGAADEKLFF.